One and the same sample provided the 23 T cell receptor beta chains below, sequenced in a study of T cell clonotyping in hematopoietic cell transplantation. TCRdb keeps only in-frame clones here, not all; method: immunoSEQ multiplex PCR. The data contain about 6,200 clones, approximately 80% of them singletons. The specimen was PBMCs, collected 100 days after allogeneic stem cell transplant. These receptors came from a female patient aged 25-39 years who had an allogeneic stem cell transplant, so the T cells may come from the graft donor. Some clones in this sample may be carry-over from other donors' samples.

The rearrangement joins TRBV11-2 to TRBJ2-3, with D maybe TRBD2 (7 bases). Germline V gives CDR1 SGHAT, CDR2 FQNNGV. This CDR3 is 16 amino acids long. The ends were cut back, 1 base at V and 1 base at J, with 12 bases in the middle. CDR3 bases: TGTGCCAGCAGCTTAGTAGGCGGGGGCGGCACAGATACGCAGTATTTT. The encoded protein is CASSLVGGGGTDTQYF.

This rearrangement joins TRBV9 to TRBJ2-5; 9 nucleotides align to TRBD2. The V segment lost 1 base and the J segment 1 base; nucleotides outside the gene matches: 8. The length of the CDR3 is 17 residues. Germline V gene sequence: CDR1 SGDLS, CDR2 YYNGEE. CDR3 coding DNA: TGTGCCAGCAGCGTAAGGGGACTAGCCAGACTCCAAGAGACCCAGTACTTC. Protein sequence: CASSVRGLARLQETQYF.

This rearrangement joins TRBV25-1 to TRBJ1-1; D may be TRBD1 (5 bases). Germline CDR1 reads MGHDK; CDR2 reads SYGVNS. Trimming removed 4 bases from V and 8 bases from J, with 8 bases in between. The CDR3 contains 11 residues. CDR3 loop: CASSARAEAFF. As DNA, the CDR3 is TGTGCCAGCAGTGCCAGGGCCGAAGCTTTCTTT.

The rearrangement uses TRBV6-5 and TRBJ2-1; 8 bases agree with TRBD2. Trimming cost V 0 bases and J 1 base; bases outside gene matches: 2. Germline V gene data show CDR1 as MNHEY and CDR2 as SVGAGI. The CDR3 totals 16 residues. CDR3 loop: CASSYSGGGSYNEQFF. CDR3 DNA: TGTGCCAGCAGTTACTCTGGCGGGGGGTCCTACAATGAGCAGTTCTTC.

The chain recombines TRBV10-3 with TRBJ2-7; 10 bases align to TRBD1. This CDR3 is built from 14 residues. Germline-derived CDR1 and CDR2 are ENHRY and SYGVKD. Trimming took 4 bases from V and 1 from J; bases not matched to a gene: 1. The CDR3 spells CAISAGQGSYEQYF. The CDR3 DNA is TGTGCCATCAGTGCGGGACAGGGGTCCTACGAGCAGTACTTC.

The table lists this clone with a count of one. This chain uses TRBV5-6 with TRBJ2-3; a weak D match, TRBD1 (6 bases). The CDR3 runs to 17 residues. Germline V gene sequence: CDR1 SGHDT, CDR2 YYEEEE. With 2 bases removed from V and 4 bases from J, the gap between germline ends came to 20 bases. CDR3 amino acids: CASSFRRQARVADTQYF. CDR3 DNA: TGTGCCAGCAGCTTCCGTCGACAGGCAAGGGTCGCAGATACGCAGTATTTT.

The chain carries TRBV2 and TRBJ1-2; 9 bases align to TRBD1. The V gene end was trimmed by 8 bases and the J gene end by 4 bases; junction bases not matched to a gene: 11. The CDR3 totals 15 residues. CDR1 and CDR2 (germline): SNHLY, FYNNEI. The CDR3 loop reads CASARWTGASYGYTF. The DNA of the CDR3 is TGTGCCAGCGCTCGTTGGACAGGGGCTTCCTATGGCTACACCTTC.

This chain connects TRBV9 to TRBJ1-2, with D uncertain. CDR1 SGDLS and CDR2 YYNGEE come from the germline V gene. Trimming stripped 4 bases from V and 2 bases from J, with 15 bases between. The CDR3 has 15 residues. The CDR3 DNA sequence: TGTGCCAGCAGCCACTTAGGACTGCCAAACTATGGCTACACCTTC. Translation: CASSHLGLPNYGYTF.

This clone is deemed medium-sized. The CDR3 nucleotides read TGTGCCAGCAGCTTAGAGGGGGCGAGAAATTCACCCCTCCACTTT. It translates to CASSLEGARNSPLHF. The chain employs TRBV7-3 and TRBJ1-6; 7 nucleotides align to TRBD1. The CDR3 consists of 15 residues. Trimming took 2 bases from V and 7 from J; bases not matched to a gene: 5. Germline V gene data show CDR1 as SGHTA and CDR2 as FQGTGA.

V gene TRBV6-5 combines with J gene TRBJ1-2; 7 nucleotides match TRBD1. Germline values: CDR1 MNHEY, CDR2 SVGAGI. V lost 4 bases and J lost 8; bases outside the gene matches: 10. The CDR3 runs 14 residues. Written as DNA, the CDR3 is TGTGCCAGCAGTTTCTACAGGGGCTCACGAGGCTACACCTTC. It yields the protein CASSFYRGSRGYTF.

The rearrangement joins TRBV5-1 to TRBJ2-6; TRBD1 matches 9 bases. V shed 0 bases and J 0 bases; nucleotides not matched to a gene: 1. The CDR3 contains 17 residues. The germline V gene has CDR1 SGHRS and CDR2 YFSETQ. CDR3 sequence: CASSLGTGDSGANVLTF. CDR3 coding DNA: TGCGCCAGCAGCTTGGGGACAGGGGACTCTGGGGCCAACGTCCTGACTTTC.

The chain couples TRBV18 to TRBJ2-1; D gene uncertain. This CDR3 is 12 amino acids long. V lost 4 bases and J lost 9, with 10 bases in between. Germline-derived CDR1 and CDR2 are KGHSH and LQKENI. The CDR3 here is CASSLTPGEQFF. Written as DNA, the CDR3 is TGTGCCAGCTCACTGACCCCGGGTGAGCAGTTCTTC.

V and J are TRBV29-1 and TRBJ1-2; 7 bases line up with TRBD1. The CDR3 sequence is 11 residues long. J was trimmed by 6 bases and V by 5 bases; bases with no gene match: 3. Germline V gene sequence: CDR1 SQVTM, CDR2 ANQGSEA. For the CDR3, the DNA is TGCAGCGTTCGACAGGGCCATGGCTACACCTTC. Translating it yields CSVRQGHGYTF. The full variable domain, completed using reference TRBV29-1 and TRBJ1-2, is SAVISQKPSRDICQRGTSLTIQCQVDSQVTMMFWYRQQPGQSLTLIATANQGSEATYESGFVIDKFPISRPNLTFSTLTVSNMSPEDSSIYLCSVRQGHGYTFGSGTRLTVV.

The chain combines TRBV6-1 with TRBJ1-5; 9 nucleotides agree with TRBD1. The CDR3 contains 15 residues. V lost 3 bases to trimming and J lost 10 bases; unmatched junction nucleotides: 10. Germline CDR1 reads MNHNS; CDR2 reads SASEGT. CDR3 amino acids: CASSDTGGPRDPQHF. For the CDR3, the DNA is TGTGCCAGCAGTGACACAGGGGGCCCGCGGGATCCCCAGCATTTT.

This clone is judged medium-sized. Other DNA sequences in this sample translate to the same CDR3. The chain joins TRBV6-5 to TRBJ2-2; 7 bases align to TRBD1. The CDR3 has 14 amino acids. Germline CDR1 and CDR2: MNHEY and SVGAGI. J gave up 1 base and V 6 bases, and 2 bases lay outside the gene matches. CDR3 sequence reads: CASRGQLNTGELFF. DNA for the CDR3: TGTGCCAGCAGGGGACAGTTGAACACCGGGGAGCTGTTTTTT.

The chain joins TRBV4-3 to TRBJ2-7; D gene unclear. The CDR3 loop spans 12 amino acids. Germline V gene data show CDR1 as LGHNA and CDR2 as YSLEER. V was trimmed by 4 bases and J by 6 bases, leaving 10 bases between them. The CDR3 protein is CASSPLNGEQYF. The CDR3, as DNA: TGCGCCAGCAGCCCCCTAAACGGCGAGCAGTACTTC.

The chain employs TRBV4-1 and TRBJ2-7; TRBD1 aligns across 8 bases. The V and J ends lost 0 bases and 6 bases, in that order; junction bases with no gene match: 16. This CDR3 spans 18 amino acids. CDR1 and CDR2 (germline): MGHRA, YSYEKL. CDR3 region: CASSQDLYSTGATREQYF. The CDR3 DNA reads as TGCGCCAGCAGCCAAGATCTCTATTCGACAGGGGCGACGCGCGAGCAGTACTTC.

The chain uses TRBV28 and TRBJ1-1; D not certain. Trimming shortened V by 9 bases and J by 2 bases, and 10 bases separated the two germline ends. In germline, CDR1 is MDHEN, CDR2 SYDVKM. The CDR3 is made up of 12 amino acids. The CDR3 DNA is TGTGCCAGTGTGTACCGTAACACTGAAGCTTTCTTT. As protein: CASVYRNTEAFF.

This clone showed up just a few times. The rearrangement joins TRBV6-6 to TRBJ2-1; TRBD2 aligns across 8 bases. Germline CDR1 MNHNY, CDR2 SVGAGI (reference sequence). Trimming cost V 8 bases and J 5 bases; bases outside gene matches: 2. The length of the CDR3 is 12 residues. As DNA, the CDR3 is TGTGCCAGCCACGGGGGGGACAATGAGCAGTTCTTC. Translating it yields CASHGGDNEQFF.

This clone occurred a few times. This rearrangement joins TRBV11-2 to TRBJ1-1; a possible D gene is TRBD1 (5 bases). The CDR3 loop spans 14 amino acids. Looked up from germline, CDR1 is SGHAT and CDR2 is FQNNGV. V lost 1 base to trimming and J lost 6 bases, with 12 bases between them. The CDR3 region is CASSLVFREAEAFF. DNA of the CDR3: TGTGCCAGCAGCTTAGTTTTCAGGGAGGCTGAAGCTTTCTTT.

The chain employs TRBV6-5 and TRBJ2-7, with TRBD1 as a possible D gene (6 bases). Trimming removed 4 bases at V and 12 bases at J, with 13 bases between. This CDR3 has 11 residues. Germline V lookup: CDR1 MNHEY, CDR2 SVGAGI. The chain's CDR3 is CASSSQGSRYF. DNA for the CDR3: TGTGCCAGCAGTTCACAGGGATCGCGGTACTTC.

This chain connects TRBV7-3 to TRBJ1-6, with unresolved D. Trimming pared 5 bases from V and 5 bases from J, leaving 13 bases between. Per the germline V gene, CDR1 is SGHTA and CDR2 is FQGTGA. The CDR3 spans 15 residues. CDR3 protein: CASSPGETHNSPLHF. The CDR3 DNA sequence: TGTGCCAGCAGCCCCGGGGAAACACATAATTCACCCCTCCACTTT.

This clone was counted a few times. This chain links TRBV7-2 with TRBJ1-5; TRBD1 is a possible D gene (6 bases). Germline assignment: CDR1 SGHTA and CDR2 FQGNSA. This CDR3 has 13 amino acids. Trimming pared 10 bases from V and 1 base from J, leaving 11 bases between. DNA for the CDR3: TGTGCCACCCAAGGGGGGAGCAATCAGCCCCAGCATTTT. Its translation: CATQGGSNQPQHF.